The 13 T cell receptor beta chains presented below share a single source sample, sequenced in a study of CXCR3-negative and CXCR3-positive naive CD8 T cells (dated by TCRdb to the late 2010s). The sequencing machine was a NextSeq 550. The Human TCR Profiling Kit (MiLaboratory) was used to prepare UMI-labeled 5' RACE TRB cDNA libraries. TCRdb reprocessed the reads; each CDR3 protein sequence makes one entry, and DNA is unavailable. The sample table holds about 120,000 distinct CDR3 sequences. The biggest ten clones account for approximately 0.5% of the sample. Sequencing used naive CXCR3- CD8+ T cells from blood. Sample cell subset or site, as interpreted from the label and publication: CD45RO-CCR7+CD27+CD95- naive CD8+ T cells lacking CXCR3 (TNR3-). Source of these receptors: a human donor in good health. Some clones in this sample may be carry-over from other donors' samples.

This chain connects TRBV7-9 to TRBJ2-7; TCRdb picks TRBD2, but there is no DNA to check that call. CDR1 SEHNR and CDR2 FQNEAQ come from the germline V gene (reference sequence). The CDR3 length is 13 residues. CDR3: CASSPRVGYEQYF.

The chain employs TRBV28 and TRBJ2-7; TCRdb gives TRBD2 as the D gene, but with no DNA this cannot be confirmed. Germline V gene lookup returns CDR1 MDHEN and CDR2 SYDVKM. This CDR3 region has 14 residues. This CDR3 is CASEGLAASYEQYF. Complete variable domain (other parts from reference TRBV28 and TRBJ2-7): DVKVTQSSRYLVKRTGEKVFLECVQDMDHENMFWYRQDPGLGLRLIYFSYDVKMKEKGDIPEGYSVSREKKERFSLILESASTNQTSMYLCASEGLAASYEQYFGPGTRLTVT.

V is TRBV7-8 and J is TRBJ2-3. The CDR3 has 12 amino acids. Germline loops: CDR1 SGHVS, CDR2 FQNEAQ. CDR3 amino acids: CASSLVMGPQYF.

The chain links TRBV3-1 to TRBJ2-1; TCRdb outputs TRBD1, but without DNA this stays unchecked. The CDR3 has 16 residues. Per germline, CDR1 LGHDT and CDR2 YNNKEL (reference sequence). The CDR3 spells CASSPPRAGSYNEQFF.

This rearrangement joins TRBV7-9 to TRBJ2-7. CDR1 is SEHNR, CDR2 FQNEAQ, per germline (reference sequence). The CDR3 spans 15 residues. CDR3 sequence: CASSSRRQLIYEQYF.

V and J are TRBV5-1 and TRBJ2-5; TCRdb returns TRBD2, unconfirmable since there is no DNA. The germline V gene encodes CDR1 SGHRS and CDR2 YFSETQ. The CDR3 sequence is 18 residues long. CDR3 loop: CASSLDWTSGGEEETQYF. The variable domain in full, with the rest retrieved from reference TRBV5-1 and TRBJ2-5, is KAGVTQTPRYLIKTRGQQVTLSCSPISGHRSVSWYQQTPGQGLQFLFEYFSETQRNKGNFPGRFSGRQFSNSRSEMNVSTLELGDSALYLCASSLDWTSGGEEETQYFGPGTRLLVL.

This rearrangement joins TRBV12-3 or TRBV12-4 to TRBJ2-5; no DNA is available, so the TRBD2 call from TCRdb remains unchecked. This CDR3 is 11 amino acids long. CDR3 amino acids: CASSRSSGKYF.

The chain links TRBV4-1 to TRBJ2-7. The V gene's germline CDR1 is MGHRA and CDR2 YSYEKL. This CDR3 has 14 amino acids. This CDR3 is CASSQGRISYEQYF.

The CDR3 region is CASSLRTSGGRYQETQYF. This chain links TRBV19 with TRBJ2-5; without DNA, the TCRdb call of TRBD2 cannot be checked. This CDR3 comprises 18 residues. Germline CDR1 is LNHDA and CDR2 is SQIVND (reference sequence). Full variable domain (remainder filled in from reference TRBV19 and TRBJ2-5): DGGITQSPKYLFRKEGQNVTLSCEQNLNHDAMYWYRQDPGQGLRLIYYSQIVNDFQKGDIAEGYSVSREKKESFPLTVTSAQKNPTAFYLCASSLRTSGGRYQETQYFGPGTRLLVL.

V is TRBV27 and J is TRBJ2-3. Germline V gives CDR1 MNHEY, CDR2 SMNVEV (reference sequence). The CDR3 totals 13 residues. The CDR3 sequence is CASSLQEADTQYF.

This chain connects TRBV7-6 to TRBJ2-1; TCRdb's assignment of TRBD2 cannot be checked, as there is no DNA. The germline CDR1 and CDR2 sequences are SGHVS and FNYEAQ. CDR3 length: 19 residues. CDR3 sequence: CASSLVRELAGGPFNEQFF.

The genes are TRBV13 and TRBJ1-6; the D call of TRBD1 rests on TCRdb alone, since no DNA is present to check it. Germline V CDR1 and CDR2: PRHDT, FYEKMQ (reference sequence). The CDR3 totals 17 residues. The CDR3 region is CASSKNRGRLYNSPLHF.

The chain is built from TRBV7-9 and TRBJ2-7. CDR1 is SEHNR, CDR2 FQNEAQ, per germline (reference sequence). The CDR3 loop spans 15 amino acids. The CDR3 here is CASSFSETDPYEQYF.